Each of the 8 T cell receptor beta chains below was sequenced from the same sample in a study of radiation and T cells in renal cell carcinoma (dated by TCRdb to about 2020). Receptors were amplified or captured by the immunoSEQ multiplex PCR assay. TCRdb re-hosts the immuneACCESS table, in-frame sequences only. Its copies lack some clones; in the studies checked, an unresolved V gene accounts for under half of them, and the cause for the rest is not known. Present in this sample are around 170,000 clones, about nine tenths of which were seen just once. The top ten clonotypes cover 10% to 12% of the sample. The time point label of this sample denotes: blood 4 weeks post-SBRT, at nephrectomy. In the paper's terms, the treatment or condition label means: 15 Gy SBRT to primary tumor, nephrectomy 4 weeks later. The material sequenced was blood, taken from a patient whose treatment included radiotherapy and nephrectomy. Source of these receptors: a woman between 50 and 59 years old with renal cell carcinoma.

This clone came up a few times. V and J are TRBV7-9 and TRBJ1-1; a weak D match, TRBD1 (5 bases). Germline CDR1 and CDR2: SEHNR and FQNEAQ (reference sequence). V lost 0 bases, J lost 6 bases, and 8 bases lay in between. CDR3 length: 13 amino acids. The CDR3 region is CASSLAMTAEAFF. The CDR3 DNA sequence: TGTGCCAGCAGCTTAGCGATGACAGCTGAAGCTTTCTTT.

The V gene is TRBV6-1, the J gene TRBJ2-7, with D unclear. CDR3 length: 11 residues. V gave up 3 bases and J gave up 6 bases, with 6 bases separating them. The germline gives CDR1 MNHNS, CDR2 SASEGT. CDR3: CASSELGEQYF. In nucleotides, the CDR3 is TGTGCCAGCAGTGAGTTAGGCGAGCAGTACTTC.

This sequence joins TRBV9 and TRBJ2-1; 7 bases are shared with TRBD2. V shed 4 bases, J shed 6 bases, and the junction held 13 bases outside the gene matches. The CDR3 spans 16 residues. Germline V lookup: CDR1 SGDLS, CDR2 YYNGEE. In DNA, the CDR3 is TGTGCCAGCAGCCCCCGGACTAGTTCGGCCTTCAATGAGCAGTTCTTC. Translating it yields CASSPRTSSAFNEQFF.

The chain employs TRBV11-2 and TRBJ2-3, with D tentatively TRBD2 (5 bases). The V gene's germline CDR1 is SGHAT and CDR2 FQNNGV. The CDR3 contains 13 residues. The ends were cut back, 5 bases at V and 8 bases at J, with 14 bases in the middle. CDR3 in DNA: TGTGCCAGCAGCCACAATTCGGGGAGTACGCAGTATTTT. Residues: CASSHNSGSTQYF.

V usage is TRBV10-3 and J usage is TRBJ1-1; D may be TRBD1 (5 bases). Looked up from germline, CDR1 is ENHRY and CDR2 is SYGVKD. The CDR3 spans 12 residues. Trimming left V 6 bases short and J 4 bases short, with 9 bases between. The CDR3 DNA reads TGTGCCATCAGCGCAGGGTCCACTGAAGCTTTCTTT. It yields the protein CAISAGSTEAFF.

This clone has only a few counts. The chain uses TRBV10-3 and TRBJ1-4; D perhaps matches TRBD1 (5 bases). The germline CDR1 and CDR2 sequences are ENHRY and SYGVKD. V gave up 2 bases and J gave up 6 bases, with 16 bases separating them. The CDR3 is made up of 16 amino acids. In DNA, the CDR3 is TGTGCCATCAGTGAGCTCCCGGGACTGTCTGATGAAAAACTGTTTTTT. Translation gives CAISELPGLSDEKLFF.

The chain has TRBV5-6 and TRBJ1-5; TRBD1 is a possible D gene (5 bases). Germline CDR1 and CDR2: SGHDT and YYEEEE. This CDR3 region has 14 residues. V dropped 4 bases and J dropped 2 bases, with 10 bases sitting between them. Here the CDR3 DNA reads TGTGCCAGCAGCCGTAGCAGGGGCAATCAGCCCCAGCATTTT. As protein: CASSRSRGNQPQHF.

The rearrangement joins TRBV5-1 to TRBJ1-5, with D maybe TRBD1 (5 bases). This CDR3 region has 14 residues. The ends were cut back, 3 bases at V and 4 bases at J, with 11 bases in the middle. From germline, CDR1 is SGHRS and CDR2 YFSETQ. CDR3 protein: CASSSTGGNQPQHF. The CDR3 region has the DNA TGCGCCAGCAGCTCCACGGGGGGGAATCAGCCCCAGCATTTT. The entire variable domain, with the rest obtained from reference TRBV5-1 and TRBJ1-5, is as follows: KAGVTQTPRYLIKTRGQQVTLSCSPISGHRSVSWYQQTPGQGLQFLFEYFSETQRNKGNFPGRFSGRQFSNSRSEMNVSTLELGDSALYLCASSSTGGNQPQHFGDGTRLSIL.